The rows below give T cell receptor beta chains drawn from one sample of a study of early T cells in non-severe SARS-CoV-2 infection. Using its own MiXCR run on the 5' RACE reads, TCRdb lists one record per CDR3 protein. The sample carries fewer than 65,000 distinct CDR3 sequences, around 12% recorded once. What was sequenced was whole blood. Receptors originate from an adult who was a healthcare worker with PCR-confirmed SARS-CoV-2 infection or an uninfected control (not recorded which). Both conserved end residues are part of each CDR3. The order of the fields is J gene, V gene, clone size, D gene, CDR3 DNA, CDR3 protein. D genes are given only for firm matches. Size tells how often a clone was seen (once, few, many) or the class of an expanded clone, and some rows leave it out.

TRBJ2-1 | TRBV19 | few | NA | TGTGCCAGTAGCCCCCTACGGAGCTCCTACAATGAGCAGTTCTTC | CASSPLRSSYNEQFF
TRBJ2-5 | TRBV12-3/TRBV12-4 | many | TRBD1 | TGTGCCAGCGGCCGGGACAGGGCGCAAGAGACCCAGTACTTC | CASGRDRAQETQYF
TRBJ2-3 | TRBV7-4 | many | TRBD1 | TGTGCCAGCAGCTTAGCGTCGAGGGGGCTTACGCAGTATTTT | CASSLASRGLTQYF
TRBJ1-5 | TRBV5-1 | NA | NA | TGCGCCAGCAGCTTGGGGACAGAAAATCAGCCCCAGCATTTT | CASSLGTENQPQHF
TRBJ1-5 | TRBV2 | NA | TRBD1 | TGTGCCAGCAGTGAAGGGACAGGGGTTCAGCCCCAGCATTTT | CASSEGTGVQPQHF
TRBJ1-5 | TRBV2 | many | TRBD1 | TGTGCCAGCAGTGGAGGGACAGGGCCCAATCAGCCCCAGCATTTT | CASSGGTGPNQPQHF
TRBJ1-1 | TRBV12-3/TRBV12-4 | many | TRBD1 | TGTGCCAGCAGCCAGGACAGGGGGTTTGGGGCCAACACTGAAGCTTTCTTT | CASSQDRGFGANTEAFF
TRBJ1-5 | TRBV12-3/TRBV12-4 | NA | NA | TGTGCCAGCAGTTTAATGATAACGGAATCTAGCAATCAGCCCGAGCATTTT | CASSLMITESSNQPEHF
TRBJ2-3 | TRBV6-1 | many | TRBD2 | TGTGCCAGCAGGACTAGCGGGGGCACAGATACGCAGTATTTT | CASRTSGGTDTQYF
TRBJ2-3 | TRBV7-9 | NA | NA | TGTGGCAGCAGCGCCCCGGTCGGTCCTTTACGGGCAGATACGCAGTATTTT | CGSSAPVGPLRADTQYF
TRBJ2-3 | TRBV9 | few | TRBD2 | TGTGCCAGCAGCCCACATGTGATGCGGGGGGATACGCAGTATTTT | CASSPHVMRGDTQYF
TRBJ2-7 | TRBV18 | few | NA | TGTGCCAGCTCAGCGGACCGTCAGAACTACGAGCAGTACTTC | CASSADRQNYEQYF
TRBJ2-2 | TRBV2 | NA | TRBD1 | TGTGCCAGCAGCCCAGACTTCCCGGGACAGGGCACCACCGGGGAGCTGTTTTTT | CASSPDFPGQGTTGELFF
TRBJ2-7 | TRBV3-1 | many | TRBD2 | TGTGCCAGCAGCCAAGATCTTCTAGCGGGGACCTACGAGCAGTACTTC | CASSQDLLAGTYEQYF
TRBJ2-4 | TRBV7-2 | NA | NA | TGTGCCAGCAGCTTACCTTCTCTAGCCAAAAACATTCAGTACTTC | CASSLPSLAKNIQYF
TRBJ2-1 | TRBV10-1 | many | NA | TGCGCCACGGAGGCACCTTTCACCAATGAGCAGTTCTTC | CATEAPFTNEQFF
TRBJ1-2 | TRBV18 | many | TRBD1 | TGTGCCAGCTCACCGGACAGGGGGGATCTAGAGGGCTACACCTTC | CASSPDRGDLEGYTF
TRBJ2-3 | TRBV7-6 | many | TRBD2 | TGTGCCAGCAGCTCGGGACTAGCGGGGGCAGATACGCAGTATTTT | CASSSGLAGADTQYF
TRBJ1-1 | TRBV20-1 | many | NA | TGCAGTGCCGTCGGTCTGAACATGAACACTGAAGCTTTCTTT | CSAVGLNMNTEAFF
TRBJ2-1 | TRBV3-1 | many | NA | TGTGCCAGCAGCCAAGATCTGGGAGCTGGGCAGTTCTTC | CASSQDLGAGQFF
TRBJ1-6 | TRBV7-2 | many | TRBD1 | TGTGCCAGCAGCTTATTAGGGGGACAGAATTCACCCCTCCACTTT | CASSLLGGQNSPLHF
TRBJ2-2 | TRBV19 | few | NA | TGTGCCAGTAGCCCTCGTTCAGGGCTGAAGCTGTTTTTT | CASSPRSGLKLFF
TRBJ1-2 | TRBV3-1 | many | NA | TGTGCCAGCAGCCAAGGAGGGGATGGCTACACCTTC | CASSQGGDGYTF
TRBJ1-5 | TRBV12-3/TRBV12-4 | NA | NA | TGTGCCAGCAGTTTGGGGGGGTCCCTACTTAGCAATCAGCCCCAGCATTTT | CASSLGGSLLSNQPQHF
TRBJ2-1 | TRBV18 | many | NA | TGTGCCAGCTCCCCCCCAGCCGGACACGGCGGAGGCAATGAGCAGTTCTTC | CASSPPAGHGGGNEQFF
TRBJ2-7 | TRBV13 | NA | NA | TGTGCCAGCAGCGGACTGGGCTACGAGCAGTACTTC | CASSGLGYEQYF
TRBJ2-1 | TRBV11-2 | many | NA | TGTGCCAGCAGCAGCGACAGGCCCCTCTACAATGAGCAGTTCTTC | CASSSDRPLYNEQFF
TRBJ2-3 | TRBV30 | few | NA | TGTGCCTGGGGCCCCGGGCTCGACACAGATACGCAGTATTTT | CAWGPGLDTDTQYF
TRBJ2-2 | TRBV12-3/TRBV12-4 | NA | NA | TGTGCCAGCTCACCGCGGGACACCGGGGAGCTGTTTTTT | CASSPRDTGELFF
TRBJ2-6 | TRBV4-3 | many | NA | TGCGCCAGCAGCCAAGATCTCAGGCGCTCTGGGGCCAACGTCCTGACTTTC | CASSQDLRRSGANVLTF
TRBJ1-4 | TRBV7-2 | few | NA | TGTGCCAGCAGCCCCGCACGGTATAATGAAAAACTGTTTTTT | CASSPARYNEKLFF
TRBJ1-5 | TRBV18 | NA | NA | TGTGCCAGCTCACCTGGACTCCTAAATCAGCCCCAGCATTTT | CASSPGLLNQPQHF
TRBJ1-1 | TRBV14 | few | NA | TGTGCCAGCAGCCAAGGGGGCAGGGGTATGTCCACTGAAGCTTTCTTT | CASSQGGRGMSTEAFF
TRBJ2-1 | TRBV29-1 | NA | NA | TGCAGCGTTGCTCAGGGGTATGGTGAGCAGTTCTTC | CSVAQGYGEQFF
TRBJ2-5 | TRBV6-1 | NA | NA | TGTGCCAGCAGTGAATTTTACCTCCAAGGGCGGGAGACCCAGTACTTC | CASSEFYLQGRETQYF
TRBJ2-7 | TRBV19 | few | TRBD2 | TGTGCCAGTAGTATCGCAGCGGGGGCATCGGAGGAGCAGTACTTC | CASSIAAGASEEQYF
TRBJ2-4 | TRBV6-2/TRBV6-3 | NA | TRBD1 | TGTGCCAGCAGTTCCCCCGGACAGGGTAACATTCAGTACTTC | CASSSPGQGNIQYF
TRBJ1-4 | TRBV18 | few | NA | TGTGCCAGCTCACCACGGACAGCAGGAGAAAAACTGTTTTTT | CASSPRTAGEKLFF
TRBJ1-5 | TRBV20-1 | NA | NA | TGCAGTGCTAGAGTAGGGCAACGCAATCAGCCCCAGCATTTT | CSARVGQRNQPQHF
TRBJ1-5 | TRBV18 | few | NA | TGTGCCAGCTCAGCGTACGGGACAACGGGTAATCAGCCCCAGCATTTT | CASSAYGTTGNQPQHF
TRBJ2-1 | TRBV6-1 | many | NA | TGTGCCAGCAGTGAAGATGTCGGGGGCCGACCCTACAATGAGCAGTTCTTC | CASSEDVGGRPYNEQFF
TRBJ1-1 | TRBV25-1 | many | NA | TGTGCCAGCAGTGAGAGGGGGGGGATAAACACTGAAGCTTTCTTT | CASSERGGINTEAFF
TRBJ1-1 | TRBV7-9 | NA | NA | TGTGCCAGCAGCTTAACGGGGGTTCCTATGAACACTGAAGCTTTCTTT | CASSLTGVPMNTEAFF
TRBJ2-3 | TRBV7-2 | many | NA | TGTGCCAGCAGCTTAGTGATCCCAGGGCGAAGCACAGATACGCAGTATTTT | CASSLVIPGRSTDTQYF
TRBJ2-7 | TRBV21-1 | many | NA | TGTGCCAGCAGCAGGACAGTCCAATACGAGCAGTACTTC | CASSRTVQYEQYF
TRBJ2-7 | TRBV12-3/TRBV12-4 | many | TRBD2 | TGTGCCAGCAGTTTGAGCGGGGGGGCCAACGAGCAGTACTTC | CASSLSGGANEQYF
TRBJ1-6 | TRBV3-1 | NA | NA | TGTGCCAGCAGCCAACTGAGGGCAACTAATTCACCCCTCCACTTT | CASSQLRATNSPLHF
TRBJ2-3 | TRBV29-1 | NA | NA | TGCAGCGTTGGGCACTATAGCACAGATACGCAGTATTTT | CSVGHYSTDTQYF
TRBJ2-1 | TRBV13 | few | NA | TGTGCCAGCAGCTTAGGGGTGGACACCTACCAAAATGAGCAGTTCTTC | CASSLGVDTYQNEQFF
TRBJ2-5 | TRBV11-2 | few | NA | TGTGCCAGCAGCTCCGGGACGTTGGGAGAGACCCAGTACTTC | CASSSGTLGETQYF
TRBJ2-5 | TRBV7-6 | few | NA | TGTGCCAGCAGCTTAGTGGGCGGAGGAGAGACCCAGTACTTC | CASSLVGGGETQYF
TRBJ2-1 | TRBV11-2 | NA | NA | TGTGCCAGCAGCCCTAAGGCAGGGGTCAATGAGCAGTTCTTC | CASSPKAGVNEQFF
TRBJ2-7 | TRBV13 | few | NA | TGTGCCAGCAGTCCTTCCTTAGGGGGGCGGAATTACGAGCAGTACTTC | CASSPSLGGRNYEQYF
TRBJ2-3 | TRBV20-1 | NA | TRBD2 | TGCAGTGCTAGAGTTCCTAGCGGGGGGCGTGGCACAGATACGCAGTATTTT | CSARVPSGGRGTDTQYF
TRBJ1-2 | TRBV6-1 | few | NA | TGTGCCAGCAACACGGGGGACTATGGCTACACCTTC | CASNTGDYGYTF
TRBJ2-5 | TRBV20-1 | many | NA | TGCAGTGCTACTGGCCAAGAGACCCAGTACTTC | CSATGQETQYF
TRBJ2-5 | TRBV6-1 | NA | NA | TGTGCCAGCAGGAGACTCACGCAAGAGACCCAGTACTTC | CASRRLTQETQYF
TRBJ2-1 | TRBV2 | NA | NA | TGTGCCAGCAGTGAAGTTCTAAGAAGTGAGCAGTTCTTC | CASSEVLRSEQFF
TRBJ2-2 | TRBV6-6 | NA | NA | TGTGCCAGCAGTTACGGGGGGCAGAGCGGGGAGCTGTTTTTT | CASSYGGQSGELFF
TRBJ2-1 | TRBV6-2/TRBV6-3 | few | NA | TGTGCCAGCAGTTACTATCGGGGGGCAGGCAGCGTGAGCTCCTACAATGAGCAGTTCTTC | CASSYYRGAGSVSSYNEQFF